The 25 T cell receptor beta chains below were found in one sample sequenced in a study of T cell responses to AZD1222 COVID-19 vaccine. The data were produced by immunoSEQ multiplex PCR, yet TCRdb's version contains in-frame clones alone and is incomplete. Of 100,000 to 150,000 clones in the sample, roughly nine tenths were seen once. Sequencing used peripheral blood, obtained on day 0 of AZD1222 vaccination. The receptor set was obtained from an adult in good health.

The chain employs TRBV30 and TRBJ2-1, with D hard to call. This CDR3 region has 13 residues. Germline lookup yields CDR1 GTSNPN and CDR2 SVGIG (reference sequence). The V end lost 5 bases, the J end lost 0 bases, and 8 bases lay between the germline ends. The CDR3 loop reads CAWEQNSYNEQFF. The CDR3 DNA is TGTGCCTGGGAGCAAAACTCCTACAATGAGCAGTTCTTC.

The rearrangement joins TRBV27 to TRBJ1-6; 7 nucleotides line up with TRBD1. Per germline, CDR1 MNHEY and CDR2 SMNVEV (reference sequence). After removal of 5 bases from V and 4 bases from J, the junction contained 8 bases not matched to a gene. CDR3 length: 16 amino acids. CDR3 protein: CASSTSTGKYNSPLHF. CDR3 nucleotide sequence: TGTGCCAGCAGTACCTCGACAGGGAAGTATAATTCACCCCTCCACTTT.

The rearrangement uses TRBV25-1 and TRBJ1-5, with D possibly TRBD1 on 5 matching bases. V lost 1 base, J lost 2 bases, and 6 bases lay in between. The CDR3 consists of 14 residues. Germline CDR1 and CDR2: MGHDK and SYGVNS. The CDR3 loop is CASSEWGGNQPQHF. Here the CDR3 DNA reads TGTGCCAGCAGTGAATGGGGGGGCAATCAGCCCCAGCATTTT.

The chain carries TRBV6-6 and TRBJ1-5; D not resolved. V lost 2 bases and J 5 bases, leaving 4 bases between the germline ends. CDR3 length: 12 amino acids. CDR1 and CDR2 (germline): MNHNY, SVGAGI (reference sequence). The CDR3 spells CASSYGDQPQHF. The CDR3 DNA reads as TGTGCCAGCAGTTACGGGGATCAGCCCCAGCATTTT.

The chain couples TRBV24-1 to TRBJ2-3, with D tentatively TRBD1 or TRBD2 (5 bases each). Germline V gives CDR1 KGHDR, CDR2 SFDVKD. The CDR3 sequence is 17 residues long. V was shortened by 1 base and J by 5 bases, with 18 bases between the two germline ends. The CDR3 DNA sequence: TGTGCCACCAGTGATTTAAAAGTGGGGGAGATAGGAGATACGCAGTATTTT. This sequence encodes CATSDLKVGEIGDTQYF.

The V call is TRBV4-3, the J call TRBJ1-4, with D tentatively TRBD1 (5 bases). This CDR3 is built from 14 residues. CDR1 is LGHNA, CDR2 YSLEER, per germline. Trimming cost V 1 base and J 10 bases, with 13 bases left between them. The CDR3 sequence is CASSQGGGTRKLFF. CDR3 nucleotide sequence: TGCGCCAGCAGCCAAGGGGGAGGGACGCGAAAACTGTTTTTT.

This chain uses TRBV5-1 with TRBJ1-2, with a weak D call TRBD1 (5 bases). Germline lookup yields CDR1 SGHRS and CDR2 YFSETQ. The CDR3 has 13 residues. The V end lost 0 bases, the J end lost 2 bases, and 5 bases lay between the germline ends. In DNA, the CDR3 is TGCGCCAGCAGCTTGGAGGGGAACTATGGCTACACCTTC. It encodes CASSLEGNYGYTF.

This chain uses TRBV15 with TRBJ1-4; D may be TRBD1 (5 bases). The CDR3 length is 17 residues. Looked up from germline, CDR1 is LNHNV and CDR2 is YYDKDF (reference sequence). V gave up 6 bases and J gave up 0 bases, with 17 bases separating them. The CDR3 sequence: CATSGLGRRSTNEKLFF. The DNA of the CDR3 is TGTGCCACCAGTGGCCTGGGACGGAGATCAACTAATGAAAAACTGTTTTTT. The full variable domain, in which reference TRBV15 and TRBJ1-4 provide the parts outside the CDR3, is DAMVIQNPRYQVTQFGKPVTLSCSQTLNHNVMYWYQQKSSQAPKLLFHYYDKDFNNEADTPDNFQSRRPNTSFCFLDIRSPGLGDTAMYLCATSGLGRRSTNEKLFFGSGTQLSVL.

The chain uses TRBV10-3 and TRBJ1-3, with 10 bases matching TRBD1. Trimming took 7 bases from V and 2 from J; bases not matched to a gene: 14. This CDR3 is built from 18 residues. Germline loops: CDR1 ENHRY, CDR2 SYGVKD. The CDR3 sequence: CAIKTGTGVDRTGNTIYF. CDR3 coding DNA: TGTGCCATCAAGACCGGGACAGGGGTCGACCGAACTGGAAACACCATATATTTT.

This rearrangement joins TRBV7-8 to TRBJ2-2; D gene unclear. Trimming took off 8 bases at V and 5 bases at J, with 12 bases between the two ends. The length of the CDR3 is 13 residues. Per the germline V gene, CDR1 is SGHVS and CDR2 is FQNEAQ. CDR3 residues: CASSIHGTGELFF. For the CDR3, the DNA is TGTGCCAGCTCTATCCATGGGACCGGGGAGCTGTTTTTT.

The chain joins TRBV27 to TRBJ1-4; a possible D gene is TRBD1 (5 bases). This CDR3 is 14 amino acids long. The germline gives CDR1 MNHEY, CDR2 SMNVEV (reference sequence). Trimming removed 5 bases from V and 8 bases from J, with 15 bases in between. The DNA of the CDR3 is TGTGCCAGCAGTCCCTCGGGGCAGTCAGAAAAACTGTTTTTT. Amino acid sequence: CASSPSGQSEKLFF. Variable domain in full (rest from reference TRBV27 and TRBJ1-4): EAQVTQNPRYLITVTGKKLTVTCSQNMNHEYMSWYRQDPGLGLRQIYYSMNVEVTDKGDVPEGYKVSRKEKRNFPLILESPSPNQTSLYFCASSPSGQSEKLFFGSGTQLSVL.

This sequence joins TRBV15 and TRBJ2-5; 10 bases are a match to TRBD1. Germline trimming cut 1 base from V and 3 bases from J; bases unmatched to any gene: 8. Germline V lookup: CDR1 LNHNV, CDR2 YYDKDF (reference sequence). CDR3 length equals 17 residues. The CDR3 region is CATSRAPGQGLEETQYF. As DNA, the CDR3 is TGTGCCACCAGCAGAGCACCGGGACAGGGGTTGGAAGAGACCCAGTACTTC. Based on the CDR3 plus reference TRBV15 and TRBJ2-5, the full variable domain is DAMVIQNPRYQVTQFGKPVTLSCSQTLNHNVMYWYQQKSSQAPKLLFHYYDKDFNNEADTPDNFQSRRPNTSFCFLDIRSPGLGDTAMYLCATSRAPGQGLEETQYFGPGTRLLVL.

This chain joins TRBV2 and TRBJ1-5, with 10 bases that match TRBD1. CDR3 length equals 15 residues. CDR1 SNHLY and CDR2 FYNNEI come from the germline V gene. Losses at the gene ends were 6 bases for V and 4 bases for J; bases not matched to a gene: 6. The CDR3 DNA is TGTGCCAGCAGGGCCGGGACAGGGGTAAATCAGCCCCAGCATTTT. This gives the protein CASRAGTGVNQPQHF.

This sequence joins TRBV19 and TRBJ2-5, with 8 bases that match TRBD1. The V and J ends lost 3 bases and 2 bases, in that order; junction bases with no gene match: 8. The CDR3 covers 16 residues. In germline, CDR1 is LNHDA, CDR2 SQIVND (reference sequence). CDR3 sequence reads: CASSMTGVGEQETQYF. The DNA of the CDR3 is TGTGCCAGTAGTATGACAGGGGTGGGGGAGCAAGAGACCCAGTACTTC.

This chain uses TRBV27 with TRBJ1-2; 7 nucleotides agree with TRBD1. Germline V gene sequence: CDR1 MNHEY, CDR2 SMNVEV (reference sequence). Unmatched junction bases numbered 12, after V lost 4 bases and J lost 4 bases. This CDR3 contains 16 residues. CDR3 in DNA: TGTGCCAGCAGTTCCATTCGACAGGGTTTGAGCTATGGCTACACCTTC. Encoded protein: CASSSIRQGLSYGYTF.

J is TRBJ1-6 and V is TRBV2; 7 bases are shared with TRBD1. V was pared by 6 bases and J by 7 bases, with 12 bases of the junction left unmatched. The CDR3 length is 16 residues. Per germline, CDR1 SNHLY and CDR2 FYNNEI. CDR3 nucleotide sequence: TGTGCCAGCAGCCTACAAACCGGACAGGTCAATTCACCCCTCCACTTT. Translation: CASSLQTGQVNSPLHF.

The gene calls are TRBV6-5 and TRBJ2-7; D is unclear. Germline CDR1 reads MNHEY; CDR2 reads SVGAGI. This CDR3 has 15 residues. Trimming shortened V by 0 bases and J by 3 bases, and 12 bases separated the two germline ends. CDR3 nucleotide sequence: TGTGCCAGCAGTTACTCGAAAGGGTTGCGCTACGAGCAGTACTTC. Translated, it gives CASSYSKGLRYEQYF.

The chain combines TRBV29-1 with TRBJ2-2; 11 bases align to TRBD1. Germline V gene data show CDR1 as SQVTM and CDR2 as ANQGSEA. CDR3 length equals 14 residues. Germline trimming cut 6 bases from V and 6 bases from J; bases unmatched to any gene: 6. CDR3 coding DNA: TGCAGCGTCCGGGACAGGGGGGTGCCCGGGGAGCTGTTTTTT. Its protein product is CSVRDRGVPGELFF.

The CDR3 spells CASSGLAGGGEQFF. CDR3 coding DNA: TGTGCCAGTAGCGGACTAGCGGGAGGCGGGGAGCAGTTCTTC. The chain uses TRBV19 and TRBJ2-1; 14 nucleotides match TRBD2. Germline loops: CDR1 LNHDA, CDR2 SQIVND (reference sequence). The V gene end was trimmed by 6 bases and the J gene end by 10 bases; junction bases not matched to a gene: 5. The CDR3 length is 14 residues.

The rearrangement links TRBV5-1 to TRBJ2-1; 9 bases align to TRBD2. J was trimmed by 8 bases and V by 7 bases; bases with no gene match: 7. Germline CDR1 reads SGHRS; CDR2 reads YFSETQ. There are 13 residues in the CDR3. Written as DNA, the CDR3 is TGCGCCAGCGGGCGGGAGGGCCTCCATGAGCAGTTCTTC. As protein: CASGREGLHEQFF.

This chain connects TRBV25-1 to TRBJ1-2; 12 bases are shared with TRBD1. The CDR3 spans 16 residues. The trim removed 5 bases at V and 3 bases at J, leaving 7 bases unmatched. The germline V gene encodes CDR1 MGHDK and CDR2 SYGVNS. The CDR3 nucleotides read TGTGCCAGCAGTCTTGGGACAGGGGGCGCGGACTATGGCTACACCTTC. Its protein product is CASSLGTGGADYGYTF.

A single count supports this clone. The chain has TRBV7-3 and TRBJ1-6, with D perhaps matching TRBD1 (5 bases). Germline CDR1 is SGHTA and CDR2 is FQGTGA. V shed 1 base and J shed 7 bases, with 11 bases lying between them. The CDR3 sequence is 15 residues long. The CDR3 DNA reads TGTGCCAGCAGCTTAATGGGGGGAGAGAATTCACCCCTCCACTTT. It codes for CASSLMGGENSPLHF.

This chain uses TRBV18 with TRBJ1-3, with 9 bases aligning to TRBD1. CDR3 length: 16 amino acids. V was clipped by 3 bases and J by 0 bases; unmatched bases: 3. Germline V lookup: CDR1 KGHSH, CDR2 LQKENI. The CDR3 DNA sequence: TGTGCCAGCTCACCCTTGACAGGGGGCTCTGGAAACACCATATATTTT. The encoded protein is CASSPLTGGSGNTIYF.

This chain links TRBV19 with TRBJ1-5; the D is unclear. Trimming removed 5 bases from V and 5 bases from J, with 7 bases in between. Germline V CDR1 and CDR2: LNHDA, SQIVND (reference sequence). The CDR3 has 12 amino acids. CDR3 in DNA: TGTGCCAGTAGTCACATAGATCAGCCCCAGCATTTT. Residues: CASSHIDQPQHF.

The chain employs TRBV5-1 and TRBJ2-1; D possibly uses TRBD1 or TRBD2 (5 bases each). In germline, CDR1 is SGHRS, CDR2 YFSETQ. The V and J ends lost 0 bases and 0 bases respectively, with 10 bases between them. The CDR3 runs 16 residues. The CDR3 coding sequence is TGCGCCAGCAGCTTGGGGGACCCGCTCTCCTACAATGAGCAGTTCTTC. Translating gives CASSLGDPLSYNEQFF.